The 28 T cell receptor delta chains reported below all come from one sample, sequenced in a study of Vδ1+ human thymocytes. The antigens of these receptors remain unknown. General observations from the study: Thymic TRG and TRD repertoires appeared highly polyclonal, with Gaussian CDR3 length distributions.

Sequences come from RNA converted to cDNA by reverse transcription. The CDR3 regions were amplified by multiplex PCR from V-gene primers to a constant-region primer. TCRdb applied CATT to the multiplex PCR reads for clone calling. The top ten clones hold 0.3% to 0.45% of a sample with around 60,000 delta-chain clones, more than 13% of them seen once. Sequencing was performed on Vdelta1+ gamma-delta thymocytes from the thymus. The subset here: FACS-sorted CD3+ TCRalphabeta- TCRVdelta1+ TCRVdelta2- thymocytes. The origin of the receptors is a girl in the first two years of life who had congenital heart surgery.

This clone has more than one count but fewer than ten. The V call is TRDV1, the J call TRDJ1; unclear D gene. The germline gives CDR1 TSWWSYY, CDR2 QGS. The CDR3 runs 16 residues. Deletions cut 4 bases from V and 1 base from J, with 16 bases between. CDR3 amino acids: CALGAHYTGGTDKLIF. CDR3 coding DNA: TGTGCTCTTGGGGCCCATTACACCGGAGGCACCGATAAACTCATCTTT.

The rearrangement uses TRDV1 and TRDJ1; D is ambiguous. Germline lookup yields CDR1 TSWWSYY and CDR2 QGS. There are 17 residues in the CDR3. V was trimmed by 2 bases and J by 3 bases, leaving 19 bases between them. The CDR3 sequence is CALGEKGSAPRADKLIF. The CDR3 DNA is TGTGCTCTTGGGGAAAAGGGGTCCGCCCCTAGGGCCGATAAACTCATCTTT.

V usage is TRDV1 and J usage is TRDJ1, with 9 positions matching TRDD3. The CDR3 is 19 amino acids. Losses at the gene ends were 3 bases for V and 0 bases for J; bases not matched to a gene: 14. Germline V CDR1 and CDR2: TSWWSYY, QGS. The CDR3 region is CALGEHPVLGETNTDKLIF. CDR3 nucleotide sequence: TGTGCTCTTGGGGAGCACCCCGTACTGGGGGAGACCAACACCGATAAACTCATCTTT.

This clone was seen more than once but under ten times. The gene calls are TRDV1 and TRDJ1, with 13 bases matching TRDD3. The CDR3 has 23 residues. Trimming removed 3 bases from V and 3 bases from J; junction bases left unmatched: 25. The germline gives CDR1 TSWWSYY, CDR2 QGS. In nucleotides, the CDR3 is TGTGCTCTTGGGGAGCGAATACCCCGAGGAATTACTGGGGGATACGCAGGTTCCGATAAACTCATCTTT. Encoded protein: CALGERIPRGITGGYAGSDKLIF.

In the case of this clone: The identical CDR3 is also encoded by other nucleotide sequences in the sample. The rearrangement uses TRDV2 and TRDJ3; D is perhaps TRDD3 (5 bases). V was cut by 5 bases and J by 10 bases, with 23 bases left in between. CDR3 length: 17 amino acids. Germline CDR1 is GEAIGNYY and CDR2 is EKD. The DNA for the CDR3 is TGTGCCTGTGCCCCAAACGTACGAGATACCGAAACCCGACAGATGTTTTTC. Its protein product is CACAPNVRDTETRQMFF.

This clone was seen more than once but under ten times. The V and J genes are TRDV1 and TRDJ1; D may be TRDD3 (5 bases). Germline lookup yields CDR1 TSWWSYY and CDR2 QGS. This CDR3 contains 21 residues. The V end was cut by 5 bases, the J end by 0 bases, with 31 bases between. The CDR3 loop is CALGKRPINMGTRPNTDKLIF. Written as DNA, the CDR3 is TGTGCTCTTGGGAAACGACCCATTAATATGGGGACACGCCCCAACACCGATAAACTCATCTTT.

V is TRDV1 and J is TRDJ1; 8 bases match TRDD3. J lost 3 bases, V lost 0 bases, and 9 bases had no gene match. Germline V gene data show CDR1 as TSWWSYY and CDR2 as QGS. The CDR3 runs 17 residues. CDR3 bases: TGTGCTCTTGGGGAACTGGTCAGTGGGGGATCCGCCGATAAACTCATCTTT. Protein: CALGELVSGGSADKLIF.

This clone was observed a few times. V and J are TRDV1 and TRDJ1; D is undetermined. Trimming shortened V by 6 bases and J by 0 bases, and 17 bases separated the two germline ends. CDR3 size: 16 residues. CDR1 and CDR2 (germline): TSWWSYY, QGS. CDR3 amino acids: CALGRRTEGYTDKLIF. The CDR3 bases are TGTGCTCTTGGTCGACGTACTGAGGGCTACACCGATAAACTCATCTTT.

This clone was seen a handful of times. V gene TRDV1 combines with J gene TRDJ1; 13 bases match TRDD3. Germline loops: CDR1 TSWWSYY, CDR2 QGS. The CDR3 covers 20 residues. J gave up 4 bases and V 0 bases, and 14 bases lay outside the gene matches. Written as DNA, the CDR3 is TGTGCTCTTGGGGAACTTTCCCGGTACTGGGGGATACGCGGGAGCGATAAACTCATCTTT. It encodes CALGELSRYWGIRGSDKLIF.

The rearrangement uses TRDV1 and TRDJ1, with 8 bases aligning to TRDD3. Germline assignment: CDR1 TSWWSYY and CDR2 QGS. With V trimmed by 0 bases and J by 0 bases, 6 bases remained unmatched. This CDR3 spans 17 amino acids. Here the CDR3 DNA reads TGTGCTCTTGGGGAACTGTCTATACTGGGGGACACCGATAAACTCATCTTT. This gives the protein CALGELSILGDTDKLIF.

In its sample, this clone was seen a few times. The chain joins TRDV1 to TRDJ1; 12 positions match TRDD3. J lost 0 bases, V lost 0 bases, and 29 bases had no gene match. The CDR3 runs to 26 residues. Germline-derived CDR1 and CDR2 are TSWWSYY and QGS. This CDR3 is CALGELGWRNPTISGGYALYTDKLIF. CDR3 nucleotides: TGTGCTCTTGGGGAACTGGGGTGGCGTAATCCTACGATATCTGGGGGATACGCGTTGTACACCGATAAACTCATCTTT.

This sequence joins TRDV1 and TRDJ1; 11 positions match TRDD3. V was pared by 0 bases and J by 4 bases, with 25 bases of the junction left unmatched. The CDR3 totals 23 residues. In germline, CDR1 is TSWWSYY, CDR2 QGS. CDR3 loop: CALGELLSYPNSYWGITDDKLIF. The CDR3 DNA is TGTGCTCTTGGGGAACTTCTTTCCTACCCAAATTCGTACTGGGGGATAACTGACGATAAACTCATCTTT.

This clone was seen a handful of times. The V call is TRDV2, the J call TRDJ1; 8 bases line up with TRDD3. Germline V gives CDR1 GEAIGNYY, CDR2 EKD. The CDR3 covers 17 residues. Unmatched junction bases numbered 12, after V lost 4 bases and J lost 0 bases. CDR3 nucleotides: TGTGCCTGTGATCCCTACTGGGGGTCCCCACACACCGATAAACTCATCTTT. It encodes CACDPYWGSPHTDKLIF.

The chain has TRDV2 and TRDJ3, with 12 bases lining up with TRDD3. The CDR3 is 21 residues long. V shed 2 bases, J shed 2 bases, and the junction held 12 bases outside the gene matches. Germline V gene lookup returns CDR1 GEAIGNYY and CDR2 EKD. The CDR3 nucleotides are TGTGCCTGTGACAACGGGGTACTGGGGGATACCCCTCCCTGGGACACCCGACAGATGTTTTTC. Translated, it gives CACDNGVLGDTPPWDTRQMFF.

The V and J genes are TRDV1 and TRDJ1; TRDD2 is a possible D gene (9 bases). This CDR3 comprises 23 residues. Between the trimmed V and J ends, which lost 2 bases and 2 bases, there was a span of 36 bases. The germline gives CDR1 TSWWSYY, CDR2 QGS. The CDR3 DNA reads TGTGCTCTTGGGGAAATAGGGACCGGCCTTCCTACGTTGCTGGGGGACAAGACCGATAAACTCATCTTT. Amino acid sequence: CALGEIGTGLPTLLGDKTDKLIF.

This chain uses TRDV1 with TRDJ1; D is perhaps TRDD3 (6 bases). The V gene's germline CDR1 is TSWWSYY and CDR2 QGS. This CDR3 is 17 amino acids long. With 0 bases removed from V and 3 bases from J, the gap between germline ends came to 17 bases. CDR3 coding DNA: TGTGCTCTTGGGGAACTCTCCGGGGGACATAGGGCCGATAAACTCATCTTT. Its protein is CALGELSGGHRADKLIF.

In its sample, this clone was seen a few times. V and J are TRDV2 and TRDJ1; TRDD3 aligns across 8 bases. The CDR3 is 21 amino acids. CDR1 and CDR2 (germline): GEAIGNYY, EKD. The ends lost 0 bases at V and 0 bases at J; junction bases unmatched: 20. CDR3 sequence: CACDTGLGGCLSQPDTDKLIF. The CDR3, as DNA: TGTGCCTGTGACACCGGACTGGGGGGTTGCCTCTCTCAGCCAGACACCGATAAACTCATCTTT.

J is TRDJ1 and V is TRDV2, with 8 bases matching TRDD3. Trimming took 3 bases from V and 0 from J; bases not matched to a gene: 17. The CDR3 spans 19 residues. Germline lookup yields CDR1 GEAIGNYY and CDR2 EKD. This CDR3 is CACDPPPTGGPLDTDKLIF. CDR3 sequence (DNA): TGTGCCTGTGACCCACCCCCTACTGGGGGTCCTTTAGACACCGATAAACTCATCTTT.

V is TRDV1 and J is TRDJ1; the match to TRDD2 covers 7 bases. J gave up 0 bases and V 6 bases, and 37 bases lay outside the gene matches. The length of the CDR3 is 25 residues. CDR1 and CDR2 from the germline V gene are TSWWSYY and QGS. CDR3 sequence (DNA): TGTGCTCTTGGCGGCCTTCCTCTCTACCCATACACTTCCTATATAAGGTTACCCTACACCGATAAACTCATCTTT. As protein: CALGGLPLYPYTSYIRLPYTDKLIF.

The V and J genes are TRDV1 and TRDJ1; TRDD3 matches at 7 bases. This CDR3 has 20 amino acids. Trimming took 5 bases from V and 0 from J; bases not matched to a gene: 21. The V gene's germline CDR1 is TSWWSYY and CDR2 QGS. The CDR3 DNA reads TGTGCTCTTGGGTCCCCCCTCCACGGGGAGCTGGGGGGACACACCGATAAACTCATCTTT. Residues: CALGSPLHGELGGHTDKLIF.

This chain uses TRDV1 with TRDJ1; D gene ambiguous. In germline, CDR1 is TSWWSYY, CDR2 QGS. The V gene lost 0 bases and the J gene lost 0 bases, with 26 bases spanning the gap. This CDR3 is 21 amino acids long. CDR3 sequence (DNA): TGTGCTCTTGGGGAACTAGTGGATTTCTCCCCGTTGGGTGATTACACCGATAAACTCATCTTT. It specifies CALGELVDFSPLGDYTDKLIF.

This rearrangement joins TRDV1 to TRDJ1; TRDD3 might be the D (6 bases). The V end was cut by 4 bases, the J end by 0 bases, with 21 bases between. The CDR3 is 18 residues long. Germline CDR1 and CDR2: TSWWSYY and QGS. CDR3 protein: CALGGLFPIHWDTDKLIF. The CDR3 nucleotides are TGTGCTCTTGGGGGACTTTTTCCCATCCACTGGGACACCGATAAACTCATCTTT.

V usage is TRDV1 and J usage is TRDJ1; 7 bases match TRDD2. V was clipped by 4 bases and J by 3 bases; unmatched bases: 26. Germline CDR1 reads TSWWSYY; CDR2 reads QGS. The CDR3 is made up of 21 amino acids. Here the CDR3 reads CALGAPISLPMGPRVPDKLIF. CDR3 in DNA: TGTGCTCTTGGGGCTCCCATCAGTCTTCCTATGGGGCCACGGGTCCCCGATAAACTCATCTTT.

The chain carries TRDV1 and TRDJ1; a possible D gene is TRDD3 (5 bases). The germline CDR1 and CDR2 sequences are TSWWSYY and QGS. The V and J ends lost 1 base and 3 bases respectively, with 27 bases between them. The CDR3 sequence is 20 residues long. CDR3 protein: CALGEHCAKDTGGFADKLIF. The CDR3 DNA is TGTGCTCTTGGGGAACATTGTGCAAAAGATACTGGAGGATTTGCCGATAAACTCATCTTT.

J is TRDJ1 and V is TRDV1; 8 bases map to TRDD3. The CDR3 runs to 21 residues. Germline V lookup: CDR1 TSWWSYY, CDR2 QGS. Trimming took 0 bases from V and 0 from J; bases not matched to a gene: 18. CDR3 in DNA: TGTGCTCTTGGGGAACTAGGATCCTACGGTACTGGGGGCCGTTACACCGATAAACTCATCTTT. This gives the protein CALGELGSYGTGGRYTDKLIF.

The V call is TRDV1, the J call TRDJ1, with 7 positions matching TRDD2. Germline V gene data show CDR1 as TSWWSYY and CDR2 as QGS. V lost 6 bases and J lost 0; bases outside the gene matches: 28. The CDR3 is 22 residues long. The CDR3 here is CALGLGFLRAFGGYAYTDKLIF. CDR3 DNA: TGTGCTCTTGGATTAGGATTCCTACGGGCTTTCGGGGGGTACGCGTACACCGATAAACTCATCTTT.

The chain has TRDV1 and TRDJ1; perhaps TRDD3 as D (6 bases). Germline CDR1 is TSWWSYY and CDR2 is QGS. There are 17 residues in the CDR3. V was shortened by 2 bases and J by 4 bases, with 20 bases between the two germline ends. CDR3 bases: TGTGCTCTTGGGGAAGATACGGATCTCCGCGGAGGCGATAAACTCATCTTT. Its translation: CALGEDTDLRGGDKLIF.

The V call is TRDV1, the J call TRDJ1; D perhaps matches TRDD3 (5 bases). Between the trimmed V and J ends, which lost 1 base and 0 bases, there was a span of 24 bases. The CDR3 sequence is 20 residues long. CDR1 is TSWWSYY and CDR2 is QGS in the germline V gene. The CDR3 DNA follows: TGTGCTCTTGGGGAACCGTGTGGAGGGAATACGCTTTGGTACACCGATAAACTCATCTTT. Encoded protein: CALGEPCGGNTLWYTDKLIF.